Listed here is a single TCR beta chain. What it binds is unknown. This entry belongs to a study of T cell responses to AZD1222 COVID-19 vaccine. Study conclusions and caveats: Reports say nearly half of spike-specific TCRs go after unmutated variant regions.

Trimming took off 1 base at V and 5 bases at J, with 14 bases between the two ends. From germline, CDR1 is SGHVS and CDR2 FQNEAQ. The CDR3 covers 15 residues. The table came from immunoSEQ multiplex PCR; TCRdb's copy has only in-frame clones and leaves some out. The table has some 150,000 clones, 92% seen once. The V gene is TRBV7-8, the J gene TRBJ1-1; possibly TRBD1 for D (6 bases). The source of this sequence is an adult in good health. The sample was peripheral blood, taken on day 0 of AZD1222 vaccination. The CDR3 sequence is CASSLGRGRKTEAFF. The CDR3 DNA is TGTGCCAGCAGCTTAGGCAGGGGAAGAAAAACTGAAGCTTTCTTT.